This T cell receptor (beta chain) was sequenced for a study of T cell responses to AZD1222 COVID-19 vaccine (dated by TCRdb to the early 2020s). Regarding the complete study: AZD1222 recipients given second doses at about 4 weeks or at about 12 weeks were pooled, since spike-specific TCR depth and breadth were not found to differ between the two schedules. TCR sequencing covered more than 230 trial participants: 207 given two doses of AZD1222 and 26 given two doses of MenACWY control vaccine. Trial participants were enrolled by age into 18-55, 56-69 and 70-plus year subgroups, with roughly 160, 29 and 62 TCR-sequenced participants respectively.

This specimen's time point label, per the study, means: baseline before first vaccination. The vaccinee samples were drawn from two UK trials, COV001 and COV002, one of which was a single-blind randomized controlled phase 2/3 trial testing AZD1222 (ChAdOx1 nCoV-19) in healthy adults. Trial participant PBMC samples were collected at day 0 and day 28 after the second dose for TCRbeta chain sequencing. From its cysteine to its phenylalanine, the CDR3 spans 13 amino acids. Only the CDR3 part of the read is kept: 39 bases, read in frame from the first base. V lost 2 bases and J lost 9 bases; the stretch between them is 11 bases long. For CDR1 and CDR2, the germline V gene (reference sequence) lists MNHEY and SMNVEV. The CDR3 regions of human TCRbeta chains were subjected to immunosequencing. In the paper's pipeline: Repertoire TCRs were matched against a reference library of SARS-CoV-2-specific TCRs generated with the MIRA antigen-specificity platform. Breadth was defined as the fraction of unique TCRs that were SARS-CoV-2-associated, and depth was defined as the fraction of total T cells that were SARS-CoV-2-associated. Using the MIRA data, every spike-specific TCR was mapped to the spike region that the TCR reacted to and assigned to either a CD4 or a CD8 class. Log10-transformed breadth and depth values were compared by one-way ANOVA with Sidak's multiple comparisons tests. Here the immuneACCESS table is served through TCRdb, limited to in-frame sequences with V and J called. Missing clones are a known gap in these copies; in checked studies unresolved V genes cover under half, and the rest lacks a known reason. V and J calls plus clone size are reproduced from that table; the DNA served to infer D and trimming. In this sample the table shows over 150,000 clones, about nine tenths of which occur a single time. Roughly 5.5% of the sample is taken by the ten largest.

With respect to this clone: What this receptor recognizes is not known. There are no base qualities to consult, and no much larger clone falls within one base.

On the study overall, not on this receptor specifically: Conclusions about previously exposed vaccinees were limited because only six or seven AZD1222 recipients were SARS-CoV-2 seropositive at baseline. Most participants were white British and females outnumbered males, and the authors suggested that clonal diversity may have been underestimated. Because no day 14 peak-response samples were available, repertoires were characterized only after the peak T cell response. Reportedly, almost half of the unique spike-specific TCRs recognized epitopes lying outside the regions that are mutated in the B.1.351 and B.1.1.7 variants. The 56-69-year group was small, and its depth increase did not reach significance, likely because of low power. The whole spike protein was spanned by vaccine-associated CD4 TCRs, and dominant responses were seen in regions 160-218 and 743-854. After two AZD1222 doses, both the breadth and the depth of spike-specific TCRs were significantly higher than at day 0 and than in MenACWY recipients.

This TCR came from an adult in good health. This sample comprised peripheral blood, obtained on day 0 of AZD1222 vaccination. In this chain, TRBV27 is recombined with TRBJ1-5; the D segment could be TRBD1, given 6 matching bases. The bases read TGTGCCAGCAGTTTAGAGAGGGACATGCCCCAGCATTTT. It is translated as CASSLERDMPQHF.